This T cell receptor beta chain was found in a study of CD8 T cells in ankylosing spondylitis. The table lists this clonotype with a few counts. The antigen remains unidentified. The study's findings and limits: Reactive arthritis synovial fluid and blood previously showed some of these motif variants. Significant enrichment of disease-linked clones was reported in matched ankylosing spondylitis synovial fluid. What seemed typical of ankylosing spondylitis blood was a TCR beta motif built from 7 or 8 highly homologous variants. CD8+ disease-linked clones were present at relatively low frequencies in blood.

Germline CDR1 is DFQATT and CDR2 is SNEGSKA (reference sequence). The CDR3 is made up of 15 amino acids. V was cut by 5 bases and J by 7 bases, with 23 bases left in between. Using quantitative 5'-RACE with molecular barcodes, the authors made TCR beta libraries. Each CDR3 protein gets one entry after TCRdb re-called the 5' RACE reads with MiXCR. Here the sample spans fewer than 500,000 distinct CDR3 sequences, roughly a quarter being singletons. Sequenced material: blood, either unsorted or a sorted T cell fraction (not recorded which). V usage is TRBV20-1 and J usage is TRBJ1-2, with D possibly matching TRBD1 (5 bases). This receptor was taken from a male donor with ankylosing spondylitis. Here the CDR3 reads CSASGGGAEGGGYTF. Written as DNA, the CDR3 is TGCAGTGCTTCCGGCGGCGGGGCCGAAGGAGGTGGCTACACCTTC.